The next 13 T cell receptor beta chains were all read from a single sample in a study of blood T cells in healthy people across ages (dated by TCRdb to the mid-2010s). To prepare the library, 5' RACE was applied. The data were produced on an Illumina HiSeq 2500. The second PCR ran for about 6 to 12 cycles and used a J-beta primer mix along with a sample-barcoded 5' primer. The public reads were quality trimmed at Q25 with fastp and then assembled into clones with MiXCR by TCRdb, keeping productive beta chains. Here each entry gathers all rows of one CDR3 protein and keeps the most common genes and DNA. This sample holds around 1.5 million distinct CDR3 sequences; about 43% were observed only once. The ten largest clones add up to 7.9% of the sample. Sequencing was done on a sample of blood. These receptors were obtained from a woman aged 18-29 years in good health.

This clonotype was counted a few times. The genes are TRBV10-3 and TRBJ1-1; 8 bases are shared with TRBD1. CDR1 ENHRY and CDR2 SYGVKD come from the germline V gene. With V trimmed by 10 bases and J by 2 bases, 6 bases remained unmatched. The CDR3 covers 13 residues. The chain's CDR3 is CATSGQGNTEAFF. CDR3 DNA: TGTGCCACGAGCGGACAGGGAAACACTGAAGCTTTCTTT.

This chain uses TRBV6-5 with TRBJ2-3, with D uncertain. Germline V gives CDR1 MNHEY, CDR2 SVGAGI. Trimming pared 5 bases from V and 1 base from J, leaving 13 bases between. The CDR3 spans 15 residues. For the CDR3, the DNA is TGTGCCAGCAGTCGGTGGGTTAGGGGCACAGATACGCAGTATTTT. It codes for CASSRWVRGTDTQYF.

This clonotype appeared a few times. This chain joins TRBV6-1 and TRBJ2-7; unclear D gene. The CDR3 is 13 amino acids. Trimming removed 10 bases at V and 0 bases at J, with 13 bases between. The germline V gene encodes CDR1 MNHNS and CDR2 SASEGT. The CDR3 nucleotides read TGTGCCATCAGACCCAGGAGCTCCTACGAGCAGTACTTC. This encodes CAIRPRSSYEQYF.

There are a few counts of this clonotype. The CDR3 sequence is CASSSTRQGTDTQYF. CDR3 coding DNA: TGTGCCAGCAGTTCAACGAGACAGGGCACAGATACGCAGTATTTT. This chain uses TRBV6-1 with TRBJ2-3; tentatively, D is TRBD1 (6 bases). The CDR3 is 15 residues long. Trimming left V 5 bases short and J 1 base short, with 13 bases between. Germline V lookup: CDR1 MNHNS, CDR2 SASEGT.

In its sample, this clonotype was seen a few times. The J gene is TRBJ1-1, the V gene TRBV5-1, with D hard to call. CDR3 length equals 15 residues. V gave up 4 bases and J gave up 2 bases, with 15 bases separating them. Germline V gene sequence: CDR1 SGHRS, CDR2 YFSETQ. CDR3 sequence: CASSPDGPVNTEAFF. The CDR3 region has the DNA TGCGCCAGCAGCCCAGACGGACCGGTTAACACTGAAGCTTTCTTT.

This clonotype was seen a few times. CDR3 amino acids: CALTPGSTRAKLGGSTEAFF. For the CDR3, the DNA is TGTGCCCTCACACCCGGGAGTACCCGGGCCAAACTCGGGGGGAGCACTGAAGCTTTCTTT. The V and J genes are TRBV28 and TRBJ1-1; a possible D gene is TRBD1 (5 bases). Germline V lookup: CDR1 MDHEN, CDR2 SYDVKM. The V end lost 11 bases, the J end lost 4 bases, and 38 bases lay between the germline ends. The CDR3 has 20 residues.

In the case of this clonotype: Mismatch with germline at one junction end may stem from a read error. This chain connects TRBV28 to TRBJ2-5; TRBD1 is a possible D gene (6 bases). CDR3 length: 13 amino acids. The V gene's germline CDR1 is MDHEN and CDR2 SYDVKM. The DNA for the CDR3 is TGTACCAGCAGTTTTGGGGGCCCGGAGACCCAGTACTTC. Translated: CTSSFGGPETQYF.

This chain connects TRBV21-1 to TRBJ2-5; the table names TRBD2, a call not compared with the DNA. TRBV21-1 has pseudogene status. The CDR3 is 15 amino acids. CDR3 nucleotides: TGTGCCAGTTCCCCGCGGAGTAAAGTACAAGAGACCCAGTACTTC. It specifies CASSPRSKVQETQYF.

The rearrangement uses TRBV24-1 and TRBJ2-3, with D perhaps TRBD1 or TRBD2 (5 bases each). Germline V gives CDR1 KGHDR, CDR2 SFDVKD. CDR3 length equals 12 residues. V lost 4 bases to trimming and J lost 9 bases, with 10 bases between them. The CDR3 DNA follows: TGTGCCACCAGTGACCTGGGGGTGACGCAGTATTTT. Its translation: CATSDLGVTQYF.

This clonotype was observed at least ten times. The J gene is TRBJ2-7, the V gene TRBV29-1; D remains ambiguous. The CDR3 totals 12 residues. Looked up from germline, CDR1 is SQVTM and CDR2 is ANQGSEA. Deletions cut 1 base from V and 3 bases from J, with 7 bases between. The CDR3 here is CSVEVTIYEQYF. The CDR3 bases are TGCAGCGTTGAAGTGACAATCTACGAGCAGTACTTC.

The chain links TRBV25-1 to TRBJ1-5; TRBD1 might be the D (5 bases). Trimming pared 2 bases from V and 4 bases from J, leaving 9 bases between. The CDR3 length is 14 residues. Germline-derived CDR1 and CDR2 are MGHDK and SYGVNS. CDR3 residues: CASSEMGGNQPQHF. The CDR3, as DNA: TGTGCCAGCAGTGAAATGGGGGGAAATCAGCCCCAGCATTTT.

This clonotype was picked up many times. This chain links TRBV5-1 with TRBJ2-1; D call uncertain. CDR1 and CDR2 (germline): SGHRS, YFSETQ. The CDR3 totals 15 residues. The V gene lost 4 bases and the J gene lost 0 bases, with 11 bases spanning the gap. The CDR3 DNA reads as TGCGCCAGCAGCCCCAGTGTTAGCTCCTACAATGAGCAGTTCTTC. It specifies CASSPSVSSYNEQFF.

In its sample, this clonotype was seen a few times. This rearrangement joins TRBV20-1 to TRBJ2-7, with D possibly being TRBD1 (5 bases). The ends were cut back, 6 bases at V and 3 bases at J, with 15 bases in the middle. Germline assignment: CDR1 DFQATT and CDR2 SNEGSKA (reference sequence). This CDR3 has 13 amino acids. CDR3 nucleotide sequence: TGCAGTGCACGAGCGTGGGGCCTCTACGAGCAGTACTTC. As protein: CSARAWGLYEQYF.